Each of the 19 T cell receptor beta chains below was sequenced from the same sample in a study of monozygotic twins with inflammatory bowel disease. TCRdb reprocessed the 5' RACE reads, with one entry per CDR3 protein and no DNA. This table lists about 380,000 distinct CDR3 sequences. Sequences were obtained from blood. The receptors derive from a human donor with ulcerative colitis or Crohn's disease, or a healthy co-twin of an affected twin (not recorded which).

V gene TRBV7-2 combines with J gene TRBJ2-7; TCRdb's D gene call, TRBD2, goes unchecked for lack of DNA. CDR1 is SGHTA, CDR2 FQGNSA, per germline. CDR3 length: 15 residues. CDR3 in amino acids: CASSLGGLAAYEQYF.

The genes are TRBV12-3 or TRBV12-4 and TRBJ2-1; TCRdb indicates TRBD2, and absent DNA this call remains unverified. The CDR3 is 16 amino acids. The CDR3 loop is CASSPGLAGANNEQFF.

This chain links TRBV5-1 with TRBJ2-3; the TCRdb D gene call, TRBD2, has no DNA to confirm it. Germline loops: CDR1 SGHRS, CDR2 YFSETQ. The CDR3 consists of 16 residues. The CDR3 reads CASSLARGGSTDTQYF. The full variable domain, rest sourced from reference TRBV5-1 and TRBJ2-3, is KAGVTQTPRYLIKTRGQQVTLSCSPISGHRSVSWYQQTPGQGLQFLFEYFSETQRNKGNFPGRFSGRQFSNSRSEMNVSTLELGDSALYLCASSLARGGSTDTQYFGPGTRLTVL.

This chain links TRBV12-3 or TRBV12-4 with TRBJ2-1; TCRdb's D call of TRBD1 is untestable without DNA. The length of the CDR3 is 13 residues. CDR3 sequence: CASSRQGPNEQFF.

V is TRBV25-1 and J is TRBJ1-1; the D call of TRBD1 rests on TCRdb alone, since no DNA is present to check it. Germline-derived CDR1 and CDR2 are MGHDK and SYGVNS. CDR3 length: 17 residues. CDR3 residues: CASSERGNRGRDTEAFF.

The CDR3 is CASSMGTVTNEKLFF. The V and J genes are TRBV28 and TRBJ1-4; TCRdb's assignment of TRBD1 cannot be checked, as there is no DNA. CDR1 is MDHEN and CDR2 is SYDVKM in the germline V gene. There are 15 residues in the CDR3.

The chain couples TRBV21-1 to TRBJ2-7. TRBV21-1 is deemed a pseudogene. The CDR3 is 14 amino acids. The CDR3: CASSKAGGPYEQYF.

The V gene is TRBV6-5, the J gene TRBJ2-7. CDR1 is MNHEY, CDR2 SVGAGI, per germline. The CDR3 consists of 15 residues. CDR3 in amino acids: CASSYSITGSYEQYF.

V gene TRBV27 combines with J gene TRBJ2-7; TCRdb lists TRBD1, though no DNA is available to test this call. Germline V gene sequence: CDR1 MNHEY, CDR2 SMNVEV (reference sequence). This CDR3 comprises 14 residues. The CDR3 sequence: CASSIQGWSYEQYF.

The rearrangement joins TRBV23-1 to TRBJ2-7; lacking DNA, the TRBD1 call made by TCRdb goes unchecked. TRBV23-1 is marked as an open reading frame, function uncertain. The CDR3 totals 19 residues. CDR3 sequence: CASSQPSYRGPVWTYEQYF.

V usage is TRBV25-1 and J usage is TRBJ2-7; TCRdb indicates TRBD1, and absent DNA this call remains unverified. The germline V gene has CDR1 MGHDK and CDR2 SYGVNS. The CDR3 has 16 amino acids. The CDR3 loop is CASTPRRGQGAGEQYF.

CDR3 amino acids: CASSLESASEQYF. The chain carries TRBV7-2 and TRBJ2-7. The CDR3 covers 13 residues. Per germline, CDR1 SGHTA and CDR2 FQGNSA.

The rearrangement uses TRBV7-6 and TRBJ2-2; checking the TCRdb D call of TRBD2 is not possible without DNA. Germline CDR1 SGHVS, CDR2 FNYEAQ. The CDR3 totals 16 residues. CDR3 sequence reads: CASSFVRQGLPGELFF.

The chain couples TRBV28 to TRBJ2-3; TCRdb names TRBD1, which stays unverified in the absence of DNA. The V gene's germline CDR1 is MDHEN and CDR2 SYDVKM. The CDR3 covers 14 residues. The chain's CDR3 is CASSPSAAPGTQYF.

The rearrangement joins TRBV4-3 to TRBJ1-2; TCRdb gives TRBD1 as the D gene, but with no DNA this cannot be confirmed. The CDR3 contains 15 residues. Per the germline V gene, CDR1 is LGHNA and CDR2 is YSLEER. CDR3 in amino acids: CASSQRTGASYGYTF.

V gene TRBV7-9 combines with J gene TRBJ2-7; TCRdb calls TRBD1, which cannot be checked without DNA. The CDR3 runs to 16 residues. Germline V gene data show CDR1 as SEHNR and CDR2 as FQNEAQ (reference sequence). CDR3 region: CASSERRGQGSNEQYF. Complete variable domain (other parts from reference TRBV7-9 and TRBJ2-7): DTGVSQNPRHKITKRGQNVTFRCDPISEHNRLYWYRQTLGQGPEFLTYFQNEAQLEKSRLLSDRFSAERPKGSFSTLEIQRTEQGDSAMYLCASSERRGQGSNEQYFGPGTRLTVT.

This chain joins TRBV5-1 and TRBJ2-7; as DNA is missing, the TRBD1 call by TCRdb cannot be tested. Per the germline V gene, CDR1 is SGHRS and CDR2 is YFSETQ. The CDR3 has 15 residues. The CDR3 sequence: CASSPGTVTSYEQYF.

The CDR3: CASSLLAGQPQHF. The chain links TRBV5-1 to TRBJ1-5. The CDR3 has 13 residues. The V gene's germline CDR1 is SGHRS and CDR2 YFSETQ. Looking up the rest from reference TRBV5-1 and TRBJ1-5 gives the full variable domain: KAGVTQTPRYLIKTRGQQVTLSCSPISGHRSVSWYQQTPGQGLQFLFEYFSETQRNKGNFPGRFSGRQFSNSRSEMNVSTLELGDSALYLCASSLLAGQPQHFGDGTRLSIL.

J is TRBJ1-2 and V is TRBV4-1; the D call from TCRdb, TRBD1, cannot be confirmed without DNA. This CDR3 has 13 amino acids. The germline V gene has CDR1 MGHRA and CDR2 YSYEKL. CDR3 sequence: CASSQVGGYGYTF.